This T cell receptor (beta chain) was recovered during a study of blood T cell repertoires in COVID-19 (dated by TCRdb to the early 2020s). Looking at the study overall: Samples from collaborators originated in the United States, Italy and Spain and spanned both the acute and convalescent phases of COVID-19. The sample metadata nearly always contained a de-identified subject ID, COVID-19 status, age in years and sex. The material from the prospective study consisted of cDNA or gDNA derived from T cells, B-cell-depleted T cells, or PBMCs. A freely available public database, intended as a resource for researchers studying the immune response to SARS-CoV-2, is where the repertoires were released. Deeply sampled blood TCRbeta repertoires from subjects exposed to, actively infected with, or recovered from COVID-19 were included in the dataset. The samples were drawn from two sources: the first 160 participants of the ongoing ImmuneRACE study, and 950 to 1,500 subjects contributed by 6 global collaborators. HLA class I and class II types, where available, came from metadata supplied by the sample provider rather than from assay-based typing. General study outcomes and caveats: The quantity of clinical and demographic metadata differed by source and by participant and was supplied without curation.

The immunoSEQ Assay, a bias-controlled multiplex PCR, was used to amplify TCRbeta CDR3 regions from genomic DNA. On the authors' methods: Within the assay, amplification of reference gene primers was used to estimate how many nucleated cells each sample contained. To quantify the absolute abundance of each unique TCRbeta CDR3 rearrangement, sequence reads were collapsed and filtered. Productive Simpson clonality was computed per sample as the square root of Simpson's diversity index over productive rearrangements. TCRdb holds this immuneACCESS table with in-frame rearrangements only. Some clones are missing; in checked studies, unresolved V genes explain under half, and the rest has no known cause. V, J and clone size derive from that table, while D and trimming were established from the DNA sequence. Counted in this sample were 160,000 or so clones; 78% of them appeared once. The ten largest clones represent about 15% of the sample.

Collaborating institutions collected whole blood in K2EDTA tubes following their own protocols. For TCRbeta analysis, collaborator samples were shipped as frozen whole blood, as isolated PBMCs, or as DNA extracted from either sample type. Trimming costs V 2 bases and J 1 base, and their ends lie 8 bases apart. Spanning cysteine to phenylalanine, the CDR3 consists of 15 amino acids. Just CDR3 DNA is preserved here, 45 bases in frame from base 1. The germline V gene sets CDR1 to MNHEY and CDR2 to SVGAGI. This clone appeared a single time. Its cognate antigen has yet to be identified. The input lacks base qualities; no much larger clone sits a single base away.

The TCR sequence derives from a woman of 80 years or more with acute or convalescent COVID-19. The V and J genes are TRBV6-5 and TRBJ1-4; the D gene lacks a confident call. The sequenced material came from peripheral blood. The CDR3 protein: CASSYEGGTNEKLFF. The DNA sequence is TGTGCCAGCAGTTACGAGGGCGGAACTAATGAAAAACTGTTTTTT.